This is a list of T cell receptor beta chains from one sample in a study of identical twins. One entry per CDR3 protein results from TCRdb running MiXCR on the 5' RACE reads. Among around 1.7 million distinct CDR3 sequences listed, less than 35% were seen once. The sample was cord blood. The receptor source for this set is a newborn girl in good health. Each CDR3 is given with its conserved first and last residue. D genes are given only for firm matches. The listing skips clone size in some rows; elsewhere it reads once, few, many or a size class.

d_call	cdr3_length	v_call	clone_size	j_call	cdr3_nt	cdr3_aa
NA	17	TRBV4-1	few	TRBJ2-1	TGCGCCAGCAGCCGCGGGCCAACTAGTCGCTCCTACAATGAGCAGTTCTTC	CASSRGPTSRSYNEQFF
NA	20	TRBV7-9	NA	TRBJ2-5	TGTGCCAGCAGCTTAAAGGCGGCAGGGGATATAGTAAAGCCCTACAATGAGCAGTACTTC	CASSLKAAGDIVKPYNEQYF
TRBD1	14	TRBV20-1	NA	TRBJ1-5	TGCAGTGCTATAACCGGGACAGGCAATCAGCCCCAGCATTTT	CSAITGTGNQPQHF
NA	13	TRBV10-2	NA	TRBJ1-1	TGTGCCAGCAGACAAGGACAGACCTTGAAGACTTTCTTT	CASRQGQTLKTFF
NA	15	TRBV4-2	NA	TRBJ1-2	TGTGCCAGCAGCCAAGATCGAACAGCCTACTATGGCTACACCTTC	CASSQDRTAYYGYTF
NA	15	TRBV20-1	NA	TRBJ1-4	TGCAGTGCTAGAGCGGGGGGGGCAACTAATGAAAAACTGTTTTTT	CSARAGGATNEKLFF
NA	15	TRBV10-3	NA	TRBJ2-3	TGTGCCATCAGTGAGTCCGGCGGGCCCACAGATACGCAGTATTTT	CAISESGGPTDTQYF
TRBD1	17	TRBV20-1	NA	TRBJ2-6	TGCAGTGTTCCGTTCCGGGACAGCTATAAGTGGGCCAACGTCCTGACTTTC	CSVPFRDSYKWANVLTF
NA	14	TRBV27	NA	TRBJ2-2	TGTGCCAGCAGTTTATGGAGGGCCACCGGGGAGCTGTTTTTT	CASSLWRATGELFF
NA	13	TRBV7-8	once	TRBJ2-5	TGTGCCAGTGCCCTTCGAGCCCAAGAGACCCAGTACTTC	CASALRAQETQYF
NA	15	TRBV3-1	few	TRBJ2-7	TGTGCCAGCAGCCAAGCGGCCAGACCCAACTACGAGCAGTACTTC	CASSQAARPNYEQYF
NA	13	TRBV6-1	few	TRBJ1-1	TGTGCCAGCAACGCCGGTTTGAACACTGAAGCTTTCTTT	CASNAGLNTEAFF
TRBD1	13	TRBV20-1	few	TRBJ1-2	TGCAGTGCTCCGACAGGGGCAAACTATGGCTACACCTTC	CSAPTGANYGYTF
TRBD1	13	TRBV29-1	few	TRBJ1-4	TGCAGCGGGAGACAGGGATCTAATGAAAAACTGTTTTTT	CSGRQGSNEKLFF
NA	13	TRBV7-6	NA	TRBJ1-1	TGTGCCAGCAGCTCCCAAAGGGACGTTGAAGCTTTCTTT	CASSSQRDVEAFF
NA	16	TRBV7-8	few	TRBJ2-1	TGTGCCAGCAGCTCTCCTCGTCGGGGCCCGTACAATGAGCAGTTCTTC	CASSSPRRGPYNEQFF
NA	13	TRBV7-6	few	TRBJ1-1	TGTGCCAGCAGCCCCCCTGCGGACACTGAAGCTTTCTTT	CASSPPADTEAFF
NA	15	TRBV6-1	NA	TRBJ1-4	TGTGCCAGCAATCGGCGGCTTGCAACTAATGAAAAACTGTTTTTT	CASNRRLATNEKLFF
NA	11	TRBV20-1	few	TRBJ1-2	TGCAGTGCTAGTTTGGACTATGGCTACACCTTC	CSASLDYGYTF
NA	14	TRBV28	NA	TRBJ2-7	TGTGCCAGCAGTTTGGGGCGGGAATGCAATGAGCAGTACTTC	CASSLGRECNEQYF
TRBD2	16	TRBV7-2	NA	TRBJ2-1	TGTGCCAGCAGCTGGGCCGGGACTAGCCTCTTCAATGAGCAGTTCTTC	CASSWAGTSLFNEQFF
NA	17	TRBV20-1	NA	TRBJ1-5	TGCAGTGCTAGAGATCATCTGGGTCTAAATAGCAATCAGCCCCAGCATTTT	CSARDHLGLNSNQPQHF
NA	12	TRBV10-3	few	TRBJ2-7	TGTGCCATCAGTGAGGACCTGGACGAGCAGTACTTC	CAISEDLDEQYF
TRBD1	15	TRBV28	few	TRBJ2-1	TGTGCCAGCACCACTTCAGGACAGGGGTACAATGAGCAGTTCTTC	CASTTSGQGYNEQFF
TRBD2	14	TRBV20-1	few	TRBJ2-7	TGCAGTGCTAGCTATCGGGGGGGTCCCCGCGAGCAGTACTTC	CSASYRGGPREQYF
TRBD1	16	TRBV20-1	few	TRBJ2-3	TGCAGTGCTAGAGATGGGGACAGGGGTTGGACAGATACGCAGTATTTT	CSARDGDRGWTDTQYF
NA	18	TRBV5-6	NA	TRBJ2-2	TGTGCCAGCAGCTTGTACCTTCTCCGGCAGCTAAACACCGGGGAGCTGTTTTTT	CASSLYLLRQLNTGELFF
NA	14	TRBV7-2	many	TRBJ2-3	TGTGCCAGCAGCCCGACAGTCACCACAGATACGCAGTATTTT	CASSPTVTTDTQYF
NA	16	TRBV25-1	NA	TRBJ2-3	TGTGCCAGCAGTGAATATAAGGGGGACCCCACAGATACGCTGTATTTT	CASSEYKGDPTDTLYF
TRBD2	17	TRBV20-1	few	TRBJ2-1	TGCAGTGCTAGCCTTGGCTCTAGCGGGAGGACCGACAATGAGCAGTTCTTC	CSASLGSSGRTDNEQFF
TRBD2	15	TRBV6-5	few	TRBJ2-4	TGTGCCAGCAGTTACCCTCAGCGGGGAGGGAACATTCAGTACTTC	CASSYPQRGGNIQYF
NA	15	TRBV7-9	NA	TRBJ2-5	TGTGCCAGCAGCTCCCCGGCAATCGGAAAAGAGACCCAGTACTTC	CASSSPAIGKETQYF
NA	12	TRBV5-1	many	TRBJ1-1	TGCGCCAGCAGCCTAACAGGGAGCGAAGCTTTCTTT	CASSLTGSEAFF
NA	13	TRBV6-5	NA	TRBJ1-6	TGTGCCAGCAGTTACCAATTCCCTTCACCCCCCCACTTT	CASSYQFPSPPHF
TRBD2	12	TRBV29-1	NA	TRBJ2-5	TGCAGCACCCGGGAGGACGACAATGAGCAGTACTTC	CSTREDDNEQYF
NA	14	TRBV28	NA	TRBJ2-1	TGTGCCAGCAGTTCTATACCGGGACGCAATGAGCAGTTCTTC	CASSSIPGRNEQFF
NA	14	TRBV4-2	NA	TRBJ2-1	TGTGCCAGCAGCCAAGCTGGGGGCCCGTATGAGCAGTTCTTC	CASSQAGGPYEQFF
NA	16	TRBV11-2	few	TRBJ2-7	TGTTCCAGCAGCTTAGTCAGCAGAGAGGCCTTCTACGAGCAGTACTTC	CSSSLVSREAFYEQYF
TRBD1	16	TRBV27	few	TRBJ1-1	TGTGCCAGCAGTTCCCTAGGGACAGGGCCGAACACTGAAGCTTTCTTT	CASSSLGTGPNTEAFF
NA	11	TRBV20-1	NA	TRBJ1-2	TGCAGTGGACGGACAAACTATGGCTACACCTTC	CSGRTNYGYTF
NA	14	TRBV14	NA	TRBJ2-7	TGTGCCAGCAGCCGTTACTCAGACAGTTACGAGCAGTACTTC	CASSRYSDSYEQYF
TRBD1	14	TRBV5-1	NA	TRBJ2-5	TGCGCCAGCAGCCGACAGGGCCTCCAAGAGACCCAGTACTTC	CASSRQGLQETQYF
NA	15	TRBV12-1	NA	TRBJ2-7	TGTGCCAGCAGCTTTAAGGAGTACACCTCCTACGAGCAGTACTTC	CASSFKEYTSYEQYF
TRBD2	18	TRBV7-2	few	TRBJ2-3	TGTGCCAGCAGCTCTAAACCCCCCCTAGCGGGAGTTGCAGATACGCAGTATTTT	CASSSKPPLAGVADTQYF
TRBD1	15	TRBV20-1	NA	TRBJ1-2	TGCAGTGGCCCAACGTCCGGGACAGGGGACTATGGCTACACCTTC	CSGPTSGTGDYGYTF
TRBD1	11	TRBV20-1	NA	TRBJ1-6	TGCAGTGCTAGAGACGACAGGGGCATCCACTTT	CSARDDRGIHF
NA	12	TRBV5-1	NA	TRBJ2-1	TGCGCCAGCAGCTTGCCCATGAACGAGCAGTTCTTC	CASSLPMNEQFF
TRBD2	18	TRBV6-1	few	TRBJ2-1	TGTGCCAGCAGTGAAGGTATTTGGAGGACTAGCCCTTACAATGAGCAGTTCTTC	CASSEGIWRTSPYNEQFF
TRBD1	14	TRBV29-1	NA	TRBJ1-2	TGCAGCATACATAGACAGGGGCGCCGCTATGGCTACACCTTC	CSIHRQGRRYGYTF
NA	12	TRBV2	few	TRBJ2-7	TGTGCCAGCAACTACGATGACTACGAGCAGTACTTC	CASNYDDYEQYF
NA	16	TRBV7-8	few	TRBJ2-1	TGTGCCAGCAGCTTTCCGGGACTCCTCTCCTACAATGAGCAGTTCTTC	CASSFPGLLSYNEQFF